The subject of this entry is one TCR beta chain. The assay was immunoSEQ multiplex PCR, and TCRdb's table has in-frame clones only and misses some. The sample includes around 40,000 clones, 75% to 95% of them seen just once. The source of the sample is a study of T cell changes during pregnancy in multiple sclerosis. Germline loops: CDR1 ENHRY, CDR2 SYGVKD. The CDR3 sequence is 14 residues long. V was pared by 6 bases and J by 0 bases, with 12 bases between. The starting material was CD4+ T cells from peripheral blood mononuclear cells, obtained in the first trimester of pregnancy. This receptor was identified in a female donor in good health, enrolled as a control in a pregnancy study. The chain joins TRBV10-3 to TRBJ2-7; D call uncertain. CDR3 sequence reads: CAISTTTHSYEQYF. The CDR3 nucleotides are TGTGCCATCAGCACAACGACACACTCCTACGAGCAGTACTTC.